The next 4 T cell receptor beta chains were all read from a single sample in a study of T cell responses to AZD1222 COVID-19 vaccine. Clones were sequenced by immunoSEQ multiplex PCR, and TCRdb holds only the in-frame ones, with some missing. The repertoire holds roughly 150,000 clones, with roughly 92% as singletons. Sequenced material: peripheral blood, taken on day 0 of AZD1222 vaccination. These receptor sequences come from an adult in good health.

This chain connects TRBV4-3 to TRBJ2-2, with D uncertain. CDR3 length: 15 residues. Germline CDR1 LGHNA, CDR2 YSLEER. Trimming stripped 0 bases from V and 6 bases from J, with 11 bases between. The CDR3 sequence is CASSQEARLPGELFF. CDR3 coding DNA: TGCGCCAGCAGCCAAGAAGCTAGGTTACCCGGGGAGCTGTTTTTT.

This clone was observed a few times. The genes are TRBV2 and TRBJ1-1, with D perhaps matching TRBD1 (5 bases). Trimming removed 6 bases from V and 7 bases from J, with 9 bases in between. The V gene's germline CDR1 is SNHLY and CDR2 FYNNEI. This CDR3 has 11 amino acids. CDR3 DNA: TGTGCCAGCAGAACCCAGGGTGAAGCTTTCTTT. The encoded protein is CASRTQGEAFF.

V is TRBV7-2 and J is TRBJ1-2; no reliable D call. Germline assignment: CDR1 SGHTA and CDR2 FQGNSA. Trimming took off 5 bases at V and 4 bases at J, with 8 bases between the two ends. The CDR3 is 12 residues long. The CDR3 DNA sequence: TGTGCCAGCAGCCCGGGAGGCTATGGCTACACCTTC. It encodes CASSPGGYGYTF.

The chain employs TRBV7-8 and TRBJ2-1; D is unclear. There are 16 residues in the CDR3. V was cut by 6 bases and J by 2 bases, with 17 bases left in between. CDR1 is SGHVS and CDR2 is FQNEAQ in the germline V gene. This chain's CDR3 is CASRPLDGGPYNEQFF. CDR3 nucleotides: TGTGCCAGCAGGCCCCTGGACGGCGGCCCCTACAATGAGCAGTTCTTC.